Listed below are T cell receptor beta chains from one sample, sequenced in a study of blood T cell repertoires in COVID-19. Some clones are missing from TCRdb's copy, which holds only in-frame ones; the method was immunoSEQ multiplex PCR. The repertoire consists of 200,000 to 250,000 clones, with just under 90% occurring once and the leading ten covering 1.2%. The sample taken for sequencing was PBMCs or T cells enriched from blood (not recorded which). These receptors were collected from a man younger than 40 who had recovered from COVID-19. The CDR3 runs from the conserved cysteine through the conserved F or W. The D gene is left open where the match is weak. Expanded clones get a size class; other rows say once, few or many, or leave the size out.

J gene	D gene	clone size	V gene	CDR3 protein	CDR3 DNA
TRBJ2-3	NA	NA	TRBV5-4	CASSSALELADTQYF	TGTGCCAGCAGCTCCGCCCTGGAGCTAGCAGATACGCAGTATTTT
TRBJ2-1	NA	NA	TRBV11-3	CASSLPQGNEQFF	TGTGCCAGCAGCTTACCACAGGGCAATGAGCAGTTCTTC
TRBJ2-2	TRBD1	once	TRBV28	CASSSLPGQENTGELFF	TGTGCCAGCAGTTCACTTCCGGGACAGGAGAACACCGGGGAGCTGTTTTTT
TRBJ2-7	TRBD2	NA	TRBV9	CASSVEVVWVAGVVEQYF	TGTGCCAGCAGCGTAGAGGTGGTTTGGGTAGCGGGAGTGGTCGAGCAGTACTTC
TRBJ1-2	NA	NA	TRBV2	CASSDIGEDYGYTF	TGTGCCAGCAGTGATATAGGGGAGGACTATGGCTACACCTTC
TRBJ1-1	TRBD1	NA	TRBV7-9	CASSQGQGRNTEAFF	TGTGCCAGCAGCCAGGGACAGGGGAGGAACACTGAAGCTTTCTTT
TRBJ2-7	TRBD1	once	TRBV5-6	CASSLRPTGTGAEQYF	TGTGCCAGCAGCTTGAGACCCACCGGGACAGGGGCCGAGCAGTACTTC
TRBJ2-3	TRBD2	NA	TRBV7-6	CASSILGLAGGSDTQYF	TGTGCCAGCAGCATACTCGGACTAGCGGGGGGGAGTGATACGCAGTATTTT
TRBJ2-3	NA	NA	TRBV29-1	CSVEDGGTDTQYF	TGCAGCGTTGAAGACGGGGGTACAGATACGCAGTATTTT
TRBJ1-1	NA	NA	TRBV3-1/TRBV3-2	CASSQGRGAGAFF	TGTGCCAGCAGCCAAGGACGGGGAGCGGGAGCTTTCTTT